One and the same sample provided the 5 T cell receptor beta chains below, sequenced in a study of T cells in narcolepsy listed by TCRdb under 2018. Library generation was performed with the immunoSEQ multiplex PCR assay. The clones in this table, taken by TCRdb from immuneACCESS, are in-frame only. Not every clone is retained; where verified, under half of the shortfall comes from an unresolved V gene, and the cause of the rest is unknown. Recorded for this sample are around 30,000 clones; about four fifths of them occurred a single time. The ten largest clones represent about 2.3% of the sample. Sequencing was performed on memory (CD45RA-) CD4+ T cells from blood. The cell subset or site label corresponds to: memory T cells sorted ex vivo from peripheral blood. These receptors were taken from a human donor in good health.

The genes are TRBV6-5 and TRBJ2-7; no clear D. Germline V gene lookup returns CDR1 MNHEY and CDR2 SVGAGI. V lost 10 bases and J lost 0, with 13 bases in between. CDR3 size: 13 residues. The CDR3: CATMGLTSYEQYF. The DNA for the CDR3 is TGTGCCACCATGGGCCTTACCTCCTACGAGCAGTACTTC.

The J gene is TRBJ2-7, the V gene TRBV2; TRBD2 aligns across 11 bases. Germline V gene data show CDR1 as SNHLY and CDR2 as FYNNEI. This CDR3 is built from 21 residues. V lost 6 bases, J lost 6 bases, and 28 bases stayed unmatched. CDR3 sequence (DNA): TGTGCCAGCAGCGTAGTTCCACCTGGGGCTAGCGGGGGGTTTGCCTCCCTCGAGCAGTACTTC. Its protein is CASSVVPPGASGGFASLEQYF.

This clone was observed a handful of times. The CDR3 here is CASSRPGADTEAFF. The CDR3 nucleotides are TGTGCCAGTAGTAGGCCAGGGGCGGACACTGAAGCTTTCTTT. The chain recombines TRBV19 with TRBJ1-1, with a possible D match to TRBD1 (6 bases). This CDR3 has 14 amino acids. In germline, CDR1 is LNHDA, CDR2 SQIVND (reference sequence). Trimming pared 4 bases from V and 3 bases from J, leaving 12 bases between.

The chain recombines TRBV7-9 with TRBJ2-1; D tentatively fits TRBD1 or TRBD2 (5 bases each). V dropped 7 bases and J dropped 4 bases, with 20 bases sitting between them. The CDR3 has 16 residues. Germline assignment: CDR1 SEHNR and CDR2 FQNEAQ (reference sequence). In nucleotides, the CDR3 is TGTGCCAGCATGGGGCCAGGGCTAGCTAGATACAATGAGCAGTTCTTC. Translating gives CASMGPGLARYNEQFF.

The chain has TRBV27 and TRBJ2-2; 12 bases match TRBD2. Per germline, CDR1 MNHEY and CDR2 SMNVEV (reference sequence). This CDR3 is built from 16 residues. J gave up 5 bases and V 5 bases, and 6 bases lay outside the gene matches. In nucleotides, the CDR3 is TGTGCCAGCAGTGTTCCTAGCGGGAGGGGAACCGGGGAGCTGTTTTTT. This encodes CASSVPSGRGTGELFF.